This TCR beta chain was documented in a study of CD8 T cells in ankylosing spondylitis. Study conclusions and caveats: About 8 highly homologous variants formed a TCR beta motif that appeared characteristic of ankylosing spondylitis blood. Disease-associated clones were reportedly significantly overrepresented in matched ankylosing spondylitis synovial fluid.

TCRdb ran MiXCR on the 5' RACE reads and lists one entry per CDR3 protein. This table has roughly 700,000 distinct CDR3 sequences, under 20% appearing once. This clonotype was observed a few times. As yet, its antigen is unknown. Germline V gives CDR1 SGHRS, CDR2 YFSETQ. This CDR3 is 15 amino acids long. V dropped 4 bases and J dropped 7 bases, with 18 bases sitting between them. The V gene is TRBV5-1, the J gene TRBJ2-1; the D gene is possibly TRBD1 (5 bases). The material sequenced was blood, either unsorted or a sorted T cell fraction (not recorded which). The TCR sequence derives from a male donor with ankylosing spondylitis. CDR3 bases: TGCGCCAGCAGCCGCGGCGATCGACAGACTAATGAGCAGTTCTTC. Translating gives CASSRGDRQTNEQFF.